This T cell receptor (beta chain) originates from a study of identifying expanded T cells in peripheral blood. The study, taken as a whole, reports: Roughly two-week clone count variance significantly increased as total template count grew. Differentially abundant clones: around 1.2 between replicates, just under 17 at roughly 13 days, less than 20 at four.

Concerning this clone: The antigen is undetermined.

No infections or other immune events were documented during collection. TCRdb's copy holds only in-frame clones and misses some; the assay was immunoSEQ multiplex PCR. This table has 75,000 to 95,000 clones, around 84% appearing once. This CDR3 has 14 residues. In germline, CDR1 is LGHNA, CDR2 YNFKEQ. V was cut by 1 base and J by 1 base, with 7 bases left in between. Sequenced input: blood. This sequence originates from a person between 18 and 70 years old in good health. The chain is built from TRBV4-2 and TRBJ1-1, with D possibly TRBD1 on 5 matching bases. CDR3 protein: CASSQAGQNTEAFF. The CDR3 DNA follows: TGTGCCAGCAGCCAAGCCGGACAGAACACTGAAGCTTTCTTT.